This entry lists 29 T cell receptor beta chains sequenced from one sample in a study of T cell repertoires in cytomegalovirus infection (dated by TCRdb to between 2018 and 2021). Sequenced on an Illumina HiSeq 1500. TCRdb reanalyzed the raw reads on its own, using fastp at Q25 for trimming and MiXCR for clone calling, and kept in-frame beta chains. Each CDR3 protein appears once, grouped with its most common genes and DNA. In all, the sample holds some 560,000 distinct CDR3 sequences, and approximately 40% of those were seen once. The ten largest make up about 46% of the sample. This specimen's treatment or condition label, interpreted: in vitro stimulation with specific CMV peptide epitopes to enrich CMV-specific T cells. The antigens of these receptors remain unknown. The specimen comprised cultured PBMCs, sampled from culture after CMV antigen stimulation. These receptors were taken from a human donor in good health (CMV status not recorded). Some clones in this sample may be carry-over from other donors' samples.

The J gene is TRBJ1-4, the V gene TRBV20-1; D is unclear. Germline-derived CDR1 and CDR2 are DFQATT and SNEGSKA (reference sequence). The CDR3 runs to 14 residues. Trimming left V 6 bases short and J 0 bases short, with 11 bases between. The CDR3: CSANHIATNEKLFF. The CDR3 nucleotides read TGCAGTGCGAATCACATTGCAACTAATGAAAAACTGTTTTTT.

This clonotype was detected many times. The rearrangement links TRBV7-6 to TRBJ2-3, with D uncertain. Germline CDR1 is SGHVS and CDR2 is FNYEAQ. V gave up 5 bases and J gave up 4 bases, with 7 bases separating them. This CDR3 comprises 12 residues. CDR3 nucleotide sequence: TGTGCCAGCAGCCCCGTTCCAGATACGCAGTATTTT. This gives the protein CASSPVPDTQYF.

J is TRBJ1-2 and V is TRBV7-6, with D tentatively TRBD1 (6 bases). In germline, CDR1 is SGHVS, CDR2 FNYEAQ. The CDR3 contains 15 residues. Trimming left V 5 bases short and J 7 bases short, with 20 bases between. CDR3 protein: CASSPDGGLLRGYTF. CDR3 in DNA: TGTGCCAGCAGCCCAGACGGGGGGCTCTTGCGTGGCTACACCTTC.

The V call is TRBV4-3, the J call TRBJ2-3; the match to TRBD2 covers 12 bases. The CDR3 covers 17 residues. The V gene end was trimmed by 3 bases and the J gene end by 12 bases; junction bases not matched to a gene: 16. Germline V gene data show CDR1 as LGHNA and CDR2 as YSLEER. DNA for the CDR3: TGCGCCAGCAGCCAGCAGCTAGCGGGAGGGCCTAATTACGTTCAGTATTTT. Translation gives CASSQQLAGGPNYVQYF.

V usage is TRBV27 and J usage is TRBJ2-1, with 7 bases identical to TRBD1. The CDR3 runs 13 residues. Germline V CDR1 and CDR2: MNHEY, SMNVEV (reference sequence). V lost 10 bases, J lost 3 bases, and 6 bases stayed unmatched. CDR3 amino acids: CATSRTGYNEQFF. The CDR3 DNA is TGTGCCACCTCACGGACAGGCTACAATGAGCAGTTCTTC.

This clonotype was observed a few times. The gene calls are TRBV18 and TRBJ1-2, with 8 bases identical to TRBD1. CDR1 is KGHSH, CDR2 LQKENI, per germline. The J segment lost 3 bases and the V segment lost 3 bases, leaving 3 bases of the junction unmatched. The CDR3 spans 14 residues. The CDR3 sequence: CASSPTGEDYGYTF. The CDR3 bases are TGTGCCAGCTCACCGACAGGGGAGGACTATGGCTACACCTTC.

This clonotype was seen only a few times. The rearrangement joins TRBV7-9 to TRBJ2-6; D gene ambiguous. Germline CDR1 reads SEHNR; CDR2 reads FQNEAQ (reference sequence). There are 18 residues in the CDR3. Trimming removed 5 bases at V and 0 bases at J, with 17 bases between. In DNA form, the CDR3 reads TGTGCCAGCAGCCCGCGTCGACTTGCGAGCTCTGGGGCCAACGTCCTGACTTTC. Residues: CASSPRRLASSGANVLTF.

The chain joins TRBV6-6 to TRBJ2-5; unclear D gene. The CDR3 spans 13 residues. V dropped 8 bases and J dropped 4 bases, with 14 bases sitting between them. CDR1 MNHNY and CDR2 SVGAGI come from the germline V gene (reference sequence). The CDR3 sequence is CASGGASGETQYF. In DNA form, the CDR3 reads TGTGCCAGCGGTGGTGCGTCAGGAGAGACCCAGTACTTC.

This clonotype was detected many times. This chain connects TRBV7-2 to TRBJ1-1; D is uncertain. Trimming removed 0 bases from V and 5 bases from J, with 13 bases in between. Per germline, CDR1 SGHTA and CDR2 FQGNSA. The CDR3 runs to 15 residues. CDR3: CASSLARIFTTEAFF. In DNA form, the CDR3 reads TGTGCCAGCAGCTTAGCACGGATTTTTACGACTGAAGCTTTCTTT.

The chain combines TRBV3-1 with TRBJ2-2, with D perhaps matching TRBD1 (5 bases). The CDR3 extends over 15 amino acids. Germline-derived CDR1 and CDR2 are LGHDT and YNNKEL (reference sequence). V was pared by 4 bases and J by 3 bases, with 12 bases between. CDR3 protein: CASSLWQGHTGELFF. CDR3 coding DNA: TGTGCCAGCAGCCTTTGGCAGGGCCACACCGGGGAGCTGTTTTTT.

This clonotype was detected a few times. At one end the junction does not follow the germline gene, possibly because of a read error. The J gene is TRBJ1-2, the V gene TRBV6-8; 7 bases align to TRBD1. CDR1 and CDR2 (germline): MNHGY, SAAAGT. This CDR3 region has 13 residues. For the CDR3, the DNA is TGTGCCAGCAGTTACTCAGGGGGCGCGGGGGAGCTCTTC. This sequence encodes CASSYSGGAGELF.

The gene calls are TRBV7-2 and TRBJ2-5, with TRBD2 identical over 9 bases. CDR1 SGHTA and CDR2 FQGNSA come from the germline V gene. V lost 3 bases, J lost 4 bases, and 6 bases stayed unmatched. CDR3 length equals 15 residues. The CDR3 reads CASSLGRGGSETQYF. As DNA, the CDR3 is TGTGCCAGCAGCTTGGGGCGGGGGGGCTCAGAGACCCAGTACTTC.

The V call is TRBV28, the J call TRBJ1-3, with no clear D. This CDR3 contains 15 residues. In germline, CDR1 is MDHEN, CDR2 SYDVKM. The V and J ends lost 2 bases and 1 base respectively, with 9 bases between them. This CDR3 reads CASSLGLGSGNTIYF. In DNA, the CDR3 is TGTGCCAGCAGTTTAGGTTTAGGATCTGGAAACACCATATATTTT. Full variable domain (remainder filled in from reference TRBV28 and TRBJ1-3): DVKVTQSSRYLVKRTGEKVFLECVQDMDHENMFWYRQDPGLGLRLIYFSYDVKMKEKGDIPEGYSVSREKKERFSLILESASTNQTSMYLCASSLGLGSGNTIYFGEGSWLTVV.

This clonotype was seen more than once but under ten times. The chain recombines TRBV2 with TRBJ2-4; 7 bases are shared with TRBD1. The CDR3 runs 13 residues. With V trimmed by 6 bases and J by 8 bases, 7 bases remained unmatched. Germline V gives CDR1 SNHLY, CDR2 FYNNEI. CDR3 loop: CASRATGSDIQYF. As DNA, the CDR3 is TGTGCCAGCAGAGCGACAGGGTCGGACATTCAGTACTTC.

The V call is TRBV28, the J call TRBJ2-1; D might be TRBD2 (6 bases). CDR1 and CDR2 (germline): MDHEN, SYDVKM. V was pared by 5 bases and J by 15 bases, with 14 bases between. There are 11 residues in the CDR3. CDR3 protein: CASSLQTRRFF. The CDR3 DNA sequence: TGTGCCAGCAGTCTACAGACTAGACGGTTCTTC.

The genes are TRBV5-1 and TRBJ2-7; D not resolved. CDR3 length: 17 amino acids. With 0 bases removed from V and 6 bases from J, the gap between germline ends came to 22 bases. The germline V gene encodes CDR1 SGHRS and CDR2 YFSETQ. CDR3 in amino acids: CASSLAFGLNDASEQYF. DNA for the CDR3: TGCGCCAGCAGCTTGGCGTTTGGGCTGAACGACGCGTCCGAGCAGTACTTC.

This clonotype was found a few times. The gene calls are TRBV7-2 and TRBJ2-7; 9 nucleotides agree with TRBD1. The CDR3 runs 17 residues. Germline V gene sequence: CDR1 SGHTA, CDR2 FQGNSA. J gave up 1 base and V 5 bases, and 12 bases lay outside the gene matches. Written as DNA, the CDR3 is TGTGCCAGCAGCCCTCCCCCTGGACAGGGGCGATCCTACGAGCAGTACTTC. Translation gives CASSPPPGQGRSYEQYF.

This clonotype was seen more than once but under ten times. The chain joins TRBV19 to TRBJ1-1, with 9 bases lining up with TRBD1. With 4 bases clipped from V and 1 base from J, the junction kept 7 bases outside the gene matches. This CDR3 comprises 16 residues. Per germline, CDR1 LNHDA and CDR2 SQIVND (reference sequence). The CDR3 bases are TGTGCCAGTAGTAGAATACGGGACAGGGAGAACACTGAAGCTTTCTTT. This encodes CASSRIRDRENTEAFF.

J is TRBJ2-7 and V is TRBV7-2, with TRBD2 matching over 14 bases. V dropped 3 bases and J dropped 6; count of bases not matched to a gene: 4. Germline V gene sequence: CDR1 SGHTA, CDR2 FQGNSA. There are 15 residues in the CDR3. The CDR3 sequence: CASSLGLAGVVEQYF. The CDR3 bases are TGTGCCAGCAGCTTGGGACTAGCGGGAGTCGTCGAGCAGTACTTC.

The CDR3 reads CATSDLRGPGTPQYF. The CDR3 DNA reads TGTGCCACCAGTGATCTGCGGGGGCCGGGAACGCCCCAGTACTTC. The chain joins TRBV24-1 to TRBJ2-5, with D tentatively TRBD2 (7 bases). This CDR3 is 15 amino acids long. The germline CDR1 and CDR2 sequences are KGHDR and SFDVKD. V lost 3 bases and J lost 9, with 19 bases in between.

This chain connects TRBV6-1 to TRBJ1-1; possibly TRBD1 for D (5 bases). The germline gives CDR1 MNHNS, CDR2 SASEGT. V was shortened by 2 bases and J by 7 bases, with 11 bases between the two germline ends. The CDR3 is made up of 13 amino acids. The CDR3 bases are TGTGCCAGCAGTGAACTCGGCGGACATGAAGCTTTCTTT. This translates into CASSELGGHEAFF.

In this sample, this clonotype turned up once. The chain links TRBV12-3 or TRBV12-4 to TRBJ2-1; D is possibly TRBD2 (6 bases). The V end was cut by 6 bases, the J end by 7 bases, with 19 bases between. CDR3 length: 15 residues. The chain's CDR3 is CASSSPRDWNNEQFF. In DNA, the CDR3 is TGTGCCAGCAGCTCACCCAGGGACTGGAATAATGAGCAGTTCTTC.

CDR3 DNA sequence: TGTGCCAGCAGACGGGGCCGGAGGGGAATCTCCTCTGGAAACACCATATATTTT. It is translated as CASRRGRRGISSGNTIYF. This chain joins TRBV12-3 or TRBV12-4 and TRBJ1-3; D may be TRBD1 (5 bases). The V gene lost 6 bases and the J gene lost 0 bases, with 21 bases spanning the gap. The CDR3 consists of 18 residues.

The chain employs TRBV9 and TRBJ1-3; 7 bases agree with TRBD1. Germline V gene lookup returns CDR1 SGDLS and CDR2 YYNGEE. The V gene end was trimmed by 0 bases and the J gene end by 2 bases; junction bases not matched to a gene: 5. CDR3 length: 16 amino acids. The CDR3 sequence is CASSVGATGAGNTIYF. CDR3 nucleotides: TGTGCCAGCAGCGTAGGAGCAACAGGGGCTGGAAACACCATATATTTT.

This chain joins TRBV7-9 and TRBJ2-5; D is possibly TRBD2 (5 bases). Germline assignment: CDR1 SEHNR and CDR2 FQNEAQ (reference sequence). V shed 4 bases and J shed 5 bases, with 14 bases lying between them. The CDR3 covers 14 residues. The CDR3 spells CASSSGLGRETQYF. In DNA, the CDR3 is TGTGCCAGCAGCTCCGGACTCGGACGGGAGACCCAGTACTTC.

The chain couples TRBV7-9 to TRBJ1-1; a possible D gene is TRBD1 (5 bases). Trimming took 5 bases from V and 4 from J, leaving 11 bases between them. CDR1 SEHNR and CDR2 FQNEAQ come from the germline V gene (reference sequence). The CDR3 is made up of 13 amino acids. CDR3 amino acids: CASSPRAVTEAFF. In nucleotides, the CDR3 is TGTGCCAGCAGCCCCAGGGCGGTCACTGAAGCTTTCTTT.

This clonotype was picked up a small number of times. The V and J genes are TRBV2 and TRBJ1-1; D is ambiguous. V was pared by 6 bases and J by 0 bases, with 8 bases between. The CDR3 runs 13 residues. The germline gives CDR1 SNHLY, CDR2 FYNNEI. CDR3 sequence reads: CASSETMNTEAFF. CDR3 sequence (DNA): TGTGCCAGCAGCGAAACAATGAACACTGAAGCTTTCTTT.

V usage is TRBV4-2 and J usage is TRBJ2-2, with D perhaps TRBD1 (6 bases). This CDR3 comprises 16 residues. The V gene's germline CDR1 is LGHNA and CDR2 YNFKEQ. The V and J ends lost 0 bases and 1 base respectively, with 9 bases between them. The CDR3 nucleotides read TGTGCCAGCAGCCAAGAGCAGGGGCAGAACACCGGGGAGCTGTTTTTT. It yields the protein CASSQEQGQNTGELFF.

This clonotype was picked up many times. The CDR3, as DNA: TGTGCCAGCAGCCCAGGGATGAGCTATAATTCACCCCTCCACTTT. It specifies CASSPGMSYNSPLHF. The V gene is TRBV7-2, the J gene TRBJ1-6; TRBD1 is a possible D gene (5 bases). This CDR3 region has 15 residues. Germline CDR1 reads SGHTA; CDR2 reads FQGNSA. Trimming shortened V by 5 bases and J by 3 bases, and 11 bases separated the two germline ends.